The 8 T cell receptor beta chains reported below all come from one sample, sequenced in a study of shared clonotypes between healthy human individuals. Clones were sequenced by immunoSEQ multiplex PCR, and TCRdb holds only the in-frame ones, with some missing. The sample contains hundreds of thousands of clones, just over 75% of which appear only once. The sample consisted of PBMCs. The receptors stem from a woman aged 40 to 55 in good health. Some clones in this sample may be carry-over from other donors' samples.

This clone turned up a few times. At one end, the junction sequence differs from germline, possibly due to a read error. The chain uses TRBV30 and TRBJ1-1, with 8 bases that match TRBD1. The CDR3 is 13 residues long. The germline V gene encodes CDR1 GTSNPN and CDR2 SVGIG (reference sequence). This CDR3 reads CAWRTGVKTEAFF. The CDR3 DNA is TGTGCCTGGAGGACAGGGGTGAAAACTGAAGCTTTCTTT.

This chain uses TRBV18 with TRBJ2-3; TRBD1 aligns across 8 bases. J lost 4 bases, V lost 4 bases, and 7 bases had no gene match. The CDR3 has 15 amino acids. Germline assignment: CDR1 KGHSH and CDR2 LQKENI. This CDR3 reads CASSQLQGVADTQYF. As DNA, the CDR3 is TGTGCCAGCTCACAATTACAGGGGGTCGCAGATACGCAGTATTTT.

This clone is a singleton in its sample. This chain links TRBV7-2 with TRBJ1-3, with 8 bases that match TRBD1. The V gene's germline CDR1 is SGHTA and CDR2 FQGNSA. The CDR3 has 18 amino acids. V lost 1 base, J lost 2 bases, and 10 bases stayed unmatched. CDR3 bases: TGTGCCAGCAGCTTAGGGACAGGGTTAGGAGGTGCTGGAAACACCATATATTTT. It yields the protein CASSLGTGLGGAGNTIYF.

The chain combines TRBV4-3 with TRBJ1-2; D is possibly TRBD1 (5 bases). This CDR3 comprises 14 residues. Between the trimmed V and J ends, which lost 5 bases and 2 bases, there was a span of 12 bases. Germline loops: CDR1 LGHNA, CDR2 YSLEER. DNA of the CDR3: TGCGCCAGCAGCAGACAGAACTTAAACTATGGCTACACCTTC. It yields the protein CASSRQNLNYGYTF.

The genes are TRBV18 and TRBJ2-1, with D possibly matching TRBD1 (5 bases). Germline V lookup: CDR1 KGHSH, CDR2 LQKENI. The length of the CDR3 is 15 residues. Deletions cut 6 bases from V and 5 bases from J, with 17 bases between. The CDR3 loop is CASSAISSTDNEQFF. In DNA, the CDR3 is TGTGCCAGCTCGGCAATCTCGTCGACAGACAATGAGCAGTTCTTC.

For this clone: This may come from a read error, since a much larger clone is one base off. The same CDR3 arises from other DNA sequences in this sample as well. In nucleotides, the CDR3 is TGTGCAAGCAGCCAAGCGCTAGCGGGTGGAGCAGATACGCAGTATTTT. It yields the protein CASSQALAGGADTQYF. The rearrangement uses TRBV4-2 and TRBJ2-3; 8 bases are a match to TRBD2. CDR1 and CDR2 (germline): LGHNA, YNFKEQ. The length of the CDR3 is 16 residues.

The count of this clone is one. The chain carries TRBV4-2 and TRBJ2-1; 12 nucleotides line up with TRBD2. Germline assignment: CDR1 LGHNA and CDR2 YNFKEQ. J was trimmed by 7 bases and V by 1 base; bases with no gene match: 8. The CDR3 contains 17 residues. The CDR3 is CASSQGDPGTSGNEQFF. CDR3 DNA: TGTGCCAGCAGCCAAGGAGATCCCGGGACTAGCGGGAATGAGCAGTTCTTC.

V is TRBV18 and J is TRBJ2-1; TRBD2 agrees at 8 bases. The germline CDR1 and CDR2 sequences are KGHSH and LQKENI. The V segment lost 6 bases and the J segment 7 bases; nucleotides outside the gene matches: 8. The CDR3 loop spans 14 amino acids. CDR3 nucleotides: TGTGCCAGCTCCAACGCGGGGGGACGGAATGAGCAGTTCTTC. Its translation: CASSNAGGRNEQFF.